The 3 T cell receptor beta chains presented below share a single source sample, sequenced in a study of early stage breast cancer tumors. TCRdb keeps only in-frame clones here, not all; method: immunoSEQ multiplex PCR. The sample has approximately 48,000 clones, about 93% seen once. Sample: blood. These receptors were obtained from a person between 65 and 79 years old with breast cancer.

The rearrangement uses TRBV6-4 and TRBJ2-1, with 11 bases aligning to TRBD2. V lost 6 bases to trimming and J lost 8 bases; unmatched junction nucleotides: 9. Germline CDR1 reads MRHNA; CDR2 reads SNTAGT. The CDR3 has 15 residues. The CDR3 is CASRGKLAGGDEQFF. DNA of the CDR3: TGTGCCAGCAGGGGTAAATTAGCGGGGGGGGATGAGCAGTTCTTC.

The rearrangement joins TRBV7-3 to TRBJ2-1, with 9 bases matching TRBD2. The germline V gene has CDR1 SGHTA and CDR2 FQGTGA. CDR3 size: 16 residues. The V segment lost 1 base and the J segment 5 bases; nucleotides outside the gene matches: 6. For the CDR3, the DNA is TGTGCCAGCAGCTTAATAGTTAGCGGGAGAGACAATGAGCAGTTCTTC. It encodes CASSLIVSGRDNEQFF.

CDR3 loop: CASSLQTGTGELFF. CDR3 nucleotide sequence: TGCGCCAGCAGCTTGCAGACGGGGACCGGGGAGCTGTTTTTT. The gene calls are TRBV5-1 and TRBJ2-2; D might be TRBD2 (5 bases). V lost 1 base and J lost 5, with 9 bases in between. The CDR3 is 14 amino acids. The germline gives CDR1 SGHRS, CDR2 YFSETQ.